These T cell receptor beta chains were read from a single sample in a study of blood T cell repertoires in COVID-19. Assay: immunoSEQ multiplex PCR; the TCRdb copy retains only in-frame clones and omits some. The sample lists about 87,000 clones, about 90% occurring once. The sequencing sample was made of peripheral blood. The receptors were gathered from a human donor with acute or convalescent COVID-19. The donor label of this sample is uncertain. CDR3s include the opening cysteine and the closing phenylalanine or tryptophan. The order of the fields is J gene, clone size, V gene, D gene, CDR3 DNA, CDR3 protein. D genes are given only for firm matches. Clone size is shown for a subset of rows, as once, few, many or a class of expanded clone.

>TRBJ1-5|NA|TRBV5-1|NA
TGCGCCAGCAGCTTGGGCACACAGGATACCGCGTTTTATAGCAATCAGCCCCAGCATTTT
CASSLGTQDTAFYSNQPQHF
>TRBJ2-5|NA|TRBV3-1/TRBV3-2|NA
TGTGCCAGCAGCCAAGTTAGGGGGACCCAGTACTTC
CASSQVRGTQYF
>TRBJ1-2|NA|TRBV28|TRBD1
TGTGCCAGCAGTAACTACGGGACAGGGGGTAACTATGGCTACACCTTC
CASSNYGTGGNYGYTF
>TRBJ2-7|NA|TRBV11-2|NA
TGTGCCAGCAGCTTAGAATTTGCGTACGAGCAGTACTTC
CASSLEFAYEQYF
>TRBJ2-3|once|TRBV2|NA
TGTGCCAGCAGTGACCCGACAGGATGGGGCACAGATACGCAGTATTTT
CASSDPTGWGTDTQYF
>TRBJ2-1|NA|TRBV4-1|NA
TGCGCCAGCAGCCAAGGCGGGGTACCCGGGAGTCACAATGAGCAGTTCTTC
CASSQGGVPGSHNEQFF
>TRBJ1-3|NA|TRBV27|TRBD1
TGTGCCAGCATTACCACAGGGGATGGAAACACCATATATTTT
CASITTGDGNTIYF
>TRBJ2-7|NA|TRBV19|NA
TGTGCCAGTAGCCGACAGGAAAGCTCCTACGAGCAGTACTTC
CASSRQESSYEQYF
>TRBJ2-7|NA|TRBV5-6|TRBD1
TGTGCCAGCAGCTCCGGGACAGTTAACTACGGGGAGCAGTACTTC
CASSSGTVNYGEQYF
>TRBJ1-1|NA|TRBV7-8|TRBD1
TGTGCCAGCAGCTTATTCCCCCGGACAGGGTCCCACGTCGAAGCTTTCTTT
CASSLFPRTGSHVEAFF
>TRBJ1-1|NA|TRBV11-3|NA
TGTGCCAGCAGCTTACCCACAGGGATGAACACTGAAGCTTTCTTT
CASSLPTGMNTEAFF
>TRBJ1-6|NA|TRBV18|TRBD1
TGTGCCAGCTCATTGAGTCGGGACAGGAATTCACCCCTCCACTTT
CASSLSRDRNSPLHF
>TRBJ2-4|NA|TRBV5-1|TRBD2
TGCGCCAGCAGCTACCCAGCGGGGGGAATTCAGTACTTC
CASSYPAGGIQYF
>TRBJ2-2|once|TRBV7-2|TRBD2
TGTGCCAGCAGCTTATTGTCTAGCGGGGGGAGGAGCGGGGAGCTGTTTTTT
CASSLLSSGGRSGELFF
>TRBJ2-3|NA|TRBV7-9|TRBD2
TGTGCCAGCAGCTTAAGCGGGGCCCCCACAGATACGCAGTATTTT
CASSLSGAPTDTQYF
>TRBJ1-1|NA|TRBV30|NA
TGTGCCTGGAGTGTAAATGGAGGAGCTTTCTTT
CAWSVNGGAFF
>TRBJ2-1|NA|TRBV18|TRBD2
TGTGCCAGCTCTGCTTCCTCAGCGGGGGCCTACAATGAGCAGTTCTTC
CASSASSAGAYNEQFF
>TRBJ2-1|NA|TRBV3-1/TRBV3-2|TRBD2
TGTGCCAGCAGCCCATCTAGCGGGGGGGCCACGAATGAGCAGTTCTTC
CASSPSSGGATNEQFF
>TRBJ1-3|NA|TRBV6-5|NA
TGTGCCAGCTCCGGGAGGAGGACACGGGGGGACACCATATATTTT
CASSGRRTRGDTIYF
>TRBJ2-1|NA|TRBV2|TRBD2
TGTGCCAGCAGTGAAGCGGGACTAGCGGGGGCCCTAGGTGGGAATGAGCAGTTCTTC
CASSEAGLAGALGGNEQFF
>TRBJ2-7|NA|TRBV18|TRBD2
TGTGCCAGCTCACCCAATCCGGGGTTGGGGGGGAAGAGCTCCTACGAGCAGTACTTC
CASSPNPGLGGKSSYEQYF
>TRBJ1-2|NA|TRBV11-3|NA
TGTGCCAGCAGTGACAGGTTCTATGGCTACACCTTC
CASSDRFYGYTF